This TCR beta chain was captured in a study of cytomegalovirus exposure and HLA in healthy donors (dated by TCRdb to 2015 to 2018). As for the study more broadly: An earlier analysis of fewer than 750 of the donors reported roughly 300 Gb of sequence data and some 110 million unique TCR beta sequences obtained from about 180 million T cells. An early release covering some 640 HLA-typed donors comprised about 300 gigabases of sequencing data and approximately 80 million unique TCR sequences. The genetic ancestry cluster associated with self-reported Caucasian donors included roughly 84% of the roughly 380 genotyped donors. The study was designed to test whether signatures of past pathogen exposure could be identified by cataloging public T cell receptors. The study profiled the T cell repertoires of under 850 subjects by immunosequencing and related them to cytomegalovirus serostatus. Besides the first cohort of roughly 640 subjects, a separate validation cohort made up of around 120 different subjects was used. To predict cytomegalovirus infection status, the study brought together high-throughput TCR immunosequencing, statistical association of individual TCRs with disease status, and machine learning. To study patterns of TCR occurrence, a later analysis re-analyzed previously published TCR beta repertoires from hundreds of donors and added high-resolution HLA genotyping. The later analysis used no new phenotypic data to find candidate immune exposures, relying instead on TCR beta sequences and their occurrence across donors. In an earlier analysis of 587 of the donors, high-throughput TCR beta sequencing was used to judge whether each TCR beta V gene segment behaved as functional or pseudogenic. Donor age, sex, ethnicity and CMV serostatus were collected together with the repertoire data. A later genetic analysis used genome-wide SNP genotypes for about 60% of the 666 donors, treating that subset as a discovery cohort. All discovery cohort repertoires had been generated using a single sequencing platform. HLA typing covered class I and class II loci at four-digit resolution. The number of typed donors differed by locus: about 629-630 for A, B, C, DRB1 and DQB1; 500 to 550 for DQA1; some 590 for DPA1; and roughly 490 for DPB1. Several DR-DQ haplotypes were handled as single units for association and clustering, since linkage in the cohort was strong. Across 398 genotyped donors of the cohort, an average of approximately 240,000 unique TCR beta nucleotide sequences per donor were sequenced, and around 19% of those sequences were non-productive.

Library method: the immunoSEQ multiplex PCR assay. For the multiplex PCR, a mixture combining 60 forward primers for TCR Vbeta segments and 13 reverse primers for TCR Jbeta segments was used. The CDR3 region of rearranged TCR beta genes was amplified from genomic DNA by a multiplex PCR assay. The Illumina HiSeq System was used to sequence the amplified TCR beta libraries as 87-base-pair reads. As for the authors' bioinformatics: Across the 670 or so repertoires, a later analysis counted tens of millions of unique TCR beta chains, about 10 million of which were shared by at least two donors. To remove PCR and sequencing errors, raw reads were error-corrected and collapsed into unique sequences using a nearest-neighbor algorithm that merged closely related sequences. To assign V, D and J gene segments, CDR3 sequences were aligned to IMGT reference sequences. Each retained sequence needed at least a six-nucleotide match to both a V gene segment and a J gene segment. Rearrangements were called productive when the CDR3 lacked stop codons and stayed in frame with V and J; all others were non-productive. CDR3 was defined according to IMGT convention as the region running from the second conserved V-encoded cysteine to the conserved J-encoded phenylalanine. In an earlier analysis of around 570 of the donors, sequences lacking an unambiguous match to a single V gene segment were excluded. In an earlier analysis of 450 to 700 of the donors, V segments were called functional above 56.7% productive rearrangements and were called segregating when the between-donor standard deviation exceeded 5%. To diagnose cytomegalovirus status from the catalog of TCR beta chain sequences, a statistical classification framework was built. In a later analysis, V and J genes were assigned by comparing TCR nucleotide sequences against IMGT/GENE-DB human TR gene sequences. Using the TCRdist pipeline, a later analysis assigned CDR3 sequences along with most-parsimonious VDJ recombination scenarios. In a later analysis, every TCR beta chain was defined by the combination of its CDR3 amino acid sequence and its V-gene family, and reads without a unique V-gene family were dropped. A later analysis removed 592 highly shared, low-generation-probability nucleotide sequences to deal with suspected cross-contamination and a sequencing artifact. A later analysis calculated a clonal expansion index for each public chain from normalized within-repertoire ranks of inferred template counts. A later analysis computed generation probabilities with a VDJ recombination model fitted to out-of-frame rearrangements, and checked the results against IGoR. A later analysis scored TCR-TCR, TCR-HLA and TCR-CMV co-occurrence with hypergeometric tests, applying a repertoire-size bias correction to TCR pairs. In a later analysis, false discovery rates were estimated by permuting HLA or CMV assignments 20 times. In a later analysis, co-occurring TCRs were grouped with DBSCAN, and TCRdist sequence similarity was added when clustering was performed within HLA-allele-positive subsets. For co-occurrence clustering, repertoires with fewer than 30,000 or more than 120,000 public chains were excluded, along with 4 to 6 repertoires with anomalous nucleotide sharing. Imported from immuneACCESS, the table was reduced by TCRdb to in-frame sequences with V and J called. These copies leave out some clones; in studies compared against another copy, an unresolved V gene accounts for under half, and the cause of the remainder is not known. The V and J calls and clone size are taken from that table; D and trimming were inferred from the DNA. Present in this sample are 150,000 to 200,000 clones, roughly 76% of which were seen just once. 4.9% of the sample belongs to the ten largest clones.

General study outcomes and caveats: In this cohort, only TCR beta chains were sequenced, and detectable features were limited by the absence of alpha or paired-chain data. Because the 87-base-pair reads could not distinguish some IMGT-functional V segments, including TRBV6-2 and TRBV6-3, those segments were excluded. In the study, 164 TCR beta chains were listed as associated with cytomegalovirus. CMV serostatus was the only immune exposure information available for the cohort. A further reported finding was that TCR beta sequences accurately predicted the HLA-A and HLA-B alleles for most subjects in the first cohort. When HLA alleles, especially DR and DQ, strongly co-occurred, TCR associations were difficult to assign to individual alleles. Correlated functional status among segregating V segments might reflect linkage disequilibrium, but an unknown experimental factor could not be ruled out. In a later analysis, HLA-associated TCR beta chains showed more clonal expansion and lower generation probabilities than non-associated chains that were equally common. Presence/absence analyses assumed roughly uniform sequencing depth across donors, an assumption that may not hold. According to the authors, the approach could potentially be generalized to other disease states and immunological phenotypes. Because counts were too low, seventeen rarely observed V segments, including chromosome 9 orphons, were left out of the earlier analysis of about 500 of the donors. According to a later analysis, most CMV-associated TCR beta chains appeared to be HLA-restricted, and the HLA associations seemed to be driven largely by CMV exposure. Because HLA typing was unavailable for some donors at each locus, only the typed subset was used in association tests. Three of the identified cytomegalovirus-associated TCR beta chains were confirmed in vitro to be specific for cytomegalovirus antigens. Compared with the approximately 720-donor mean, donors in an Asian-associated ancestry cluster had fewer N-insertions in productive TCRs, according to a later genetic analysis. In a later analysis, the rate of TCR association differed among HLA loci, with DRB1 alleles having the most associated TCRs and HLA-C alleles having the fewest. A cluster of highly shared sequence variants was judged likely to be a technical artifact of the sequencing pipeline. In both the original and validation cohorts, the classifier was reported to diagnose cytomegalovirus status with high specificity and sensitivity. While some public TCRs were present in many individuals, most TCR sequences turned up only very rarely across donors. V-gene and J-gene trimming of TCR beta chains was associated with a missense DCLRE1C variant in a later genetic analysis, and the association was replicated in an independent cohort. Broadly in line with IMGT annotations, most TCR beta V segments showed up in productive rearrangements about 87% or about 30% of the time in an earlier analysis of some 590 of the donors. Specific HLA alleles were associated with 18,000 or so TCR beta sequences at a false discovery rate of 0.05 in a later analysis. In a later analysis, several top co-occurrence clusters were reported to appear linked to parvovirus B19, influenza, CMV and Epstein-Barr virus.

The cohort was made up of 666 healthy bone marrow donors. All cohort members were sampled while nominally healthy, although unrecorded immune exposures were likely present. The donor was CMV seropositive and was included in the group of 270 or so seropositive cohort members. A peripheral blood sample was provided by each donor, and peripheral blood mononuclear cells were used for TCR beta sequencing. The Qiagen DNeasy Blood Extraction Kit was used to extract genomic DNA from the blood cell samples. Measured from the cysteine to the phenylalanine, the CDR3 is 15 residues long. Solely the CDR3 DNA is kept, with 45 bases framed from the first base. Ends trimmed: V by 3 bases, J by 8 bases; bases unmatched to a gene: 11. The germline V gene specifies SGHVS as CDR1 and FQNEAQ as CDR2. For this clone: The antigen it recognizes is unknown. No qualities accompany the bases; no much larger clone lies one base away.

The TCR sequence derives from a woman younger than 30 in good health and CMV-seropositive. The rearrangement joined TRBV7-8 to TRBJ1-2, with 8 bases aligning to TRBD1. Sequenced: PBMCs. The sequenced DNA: TGTGCCAGCAGCTTCACCGGGACAGGCCCGGTAGGCTACACCTTC. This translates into CASSFTGTGPVGYTF.